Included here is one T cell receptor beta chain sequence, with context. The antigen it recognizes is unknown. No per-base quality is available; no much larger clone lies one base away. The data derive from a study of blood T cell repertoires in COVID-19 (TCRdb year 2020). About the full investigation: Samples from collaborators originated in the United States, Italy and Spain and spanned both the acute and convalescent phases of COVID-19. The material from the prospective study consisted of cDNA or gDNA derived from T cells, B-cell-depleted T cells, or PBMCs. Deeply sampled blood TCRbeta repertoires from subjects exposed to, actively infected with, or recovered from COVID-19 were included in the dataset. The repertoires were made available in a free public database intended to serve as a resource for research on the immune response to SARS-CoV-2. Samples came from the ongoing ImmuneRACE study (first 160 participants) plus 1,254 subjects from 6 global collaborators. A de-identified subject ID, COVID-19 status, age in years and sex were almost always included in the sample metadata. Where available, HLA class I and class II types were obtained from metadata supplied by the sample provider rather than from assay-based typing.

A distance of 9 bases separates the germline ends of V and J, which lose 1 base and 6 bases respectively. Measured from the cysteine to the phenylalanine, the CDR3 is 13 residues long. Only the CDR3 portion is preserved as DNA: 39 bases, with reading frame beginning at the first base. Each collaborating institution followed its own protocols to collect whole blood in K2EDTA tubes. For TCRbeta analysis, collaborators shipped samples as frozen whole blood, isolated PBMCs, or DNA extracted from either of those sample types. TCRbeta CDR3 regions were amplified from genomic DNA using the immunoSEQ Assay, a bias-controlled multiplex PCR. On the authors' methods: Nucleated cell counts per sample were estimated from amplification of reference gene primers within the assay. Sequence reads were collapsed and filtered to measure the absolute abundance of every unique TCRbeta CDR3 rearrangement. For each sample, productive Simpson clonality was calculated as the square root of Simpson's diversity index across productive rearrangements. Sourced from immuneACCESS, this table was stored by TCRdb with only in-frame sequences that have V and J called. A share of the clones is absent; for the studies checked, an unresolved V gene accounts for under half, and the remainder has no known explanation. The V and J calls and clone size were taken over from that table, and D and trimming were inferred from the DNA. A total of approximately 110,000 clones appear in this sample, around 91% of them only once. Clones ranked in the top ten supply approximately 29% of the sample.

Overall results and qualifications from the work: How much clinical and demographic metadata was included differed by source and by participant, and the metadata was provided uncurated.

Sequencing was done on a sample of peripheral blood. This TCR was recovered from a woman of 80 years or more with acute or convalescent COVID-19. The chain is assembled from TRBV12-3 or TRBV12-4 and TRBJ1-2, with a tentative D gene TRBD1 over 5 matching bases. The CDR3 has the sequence CASSLGQPDGYTF. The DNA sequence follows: TGTGCCAGCAGTTTAGGACAGCCTGATGGCTACACCTTC.